These 24 T cell receptor beta chains were all obtained from the same sample, sequenced in a study of blood T cell repertoires in COVID-19. Assay used: immunoSEQ multiplex PCR; TCRdb lists only in-frame clones, some missing. Of around 95,000 clones detected, more than 65% appear once; the ten largest clones hold roughly 12%. Sequenced: peripheral blood. The receptor set was obtained from a woman in her seventies with acute or convalescent COVID-19.

This chain joins TRBV7-2 and TRBJ1-4; D not certain. Deletions cut 1 base from V and 7 bases from J, with 7 bases between. Germline CDR1 reads SGHTA; CDR2 reads FQGNSA. The CDR3 contains 13 residues. Here the CDR3 DNA reads TGTGCCAGCAGCTTAGTAGAGGGTGAAAAACTGTTTTTT. Translating it yields CASSLVEGEKLFF.

The chain joins TRBV30 to TRBJ2-1; D remains ambiguous. Germline V gene data show CDR1 as GTSNPN and CDR2 as SVGIG (reference sequence). V gave up 3 bases and J gave up 8 bases, with 20 bases separating them. The CDR3 consists of 15 residues. The CDR3 coding sequence is TGTGCCTGGAGGACCGCCGAACTTTTGAGCGATGAGCAGTTCTTC. It codes for CAWRTAELLSDEQFF.

This clone was observed many times. The rearrangement links TRBV6-5 to TRBJ2-2, with 9 bases aligning to TRBD1. The CDR3 loop spans 15 amino acids. The trim removed 11 bases at V and 4 bases at J, leaving 11 bases unmatched. The germline V gene encodes CDR1 MNHEY and CDR2 SVGAGI. The CDR3 reads CALTRQGVSTGELFF. The CDR3 DNA reads as TGTGCCCTCACCCGACAGGGGGTGAGCACCGGGGAGCTGTTTTTT.

This clone was seen only a few times. The chain combines TRBV10-1 with TRBJ2-7; D gene unclear. Trimming removed 7 bases at V and 6 bases at J, with 4 bases between. The CDR3 runs 9 residues. Per the germline V gene, CDR1 is WNHNN and CDR2 is SYGVQD (reference sequence). CDR3 loop: CASIFEQYF. CDR3 coding DNA: TGCGCCAGCATATTCGAGCAGTACTTC.

This clone was seen only a few times. The V call is TRBV4-3, the J call TRBJ2-1, with 8 bases aligning to TRBD2. Germline loops: CDR1 LGHNA, CDR2 YSLEER. The CDR3 loop spans 16 amino acids. J lost 0 bases, V lost 4 bases, and 5 bases had no gene match. The CDR3 DNA follows: TGCGCCAGCAGCCCATTAGCGGGGAACTCCTACAATGAGCAGTTCTTC. Translated, it gives CASSPLAGNSYNEQFF.

The chain combines TRBV29-1 with TRBJ2-3; 8 bases line up with TRBD1. Germline V gene sequence: CDR1 SQVTM, CDR2 ANQGSEA. The ends lost 4 bases at V and 4 bases at J; junction bases unmatched: 4. This CDR3 region has 13 residues. The CDR3: CSVGRGPADTQYF. Written as DNA, the CDR3 is TGCAGCGTTGGCAGGGGGCCGGCAGATACGCAGTATTTT.

The chain combines TRBV20-1 with TRBJ2-1; TRBD2 matches 7 bases. The germline CDR1 and CDR2 sequences are DFQATT and SNEGSKA (reference sequence). This CDR3 region has 15 residues. V was clipped by 3 bases and J by 0 bases; unmatched bases: 5. The CDR3 bases are TGCAGTGCTAGTTATGGGGGGGTCTCCTACAATGAGCAGTTCTTC. It specifies CSASYGGVSYNEQFF.

The chain employs TRBV28 and TRBJ2-2; 12 bases align to TRBD2. The CDR3 loop spans 18 amino acids. Germline V gives CDR1 MDHEN, CDR2 SYDVKM. V was clipped by 3 bases and J by 1 base; unmatched bases: 6. CDR3 region: CASSFRRTSGVNTGELFF. CDR3 coding DNA: TGTGCCAGCAGTTTTCGAAGGACTAGCGGGGTGAACACCGGGGAGCTGTTTTTT.

The chain combines TRBV9 with TRBJ1-2; D unresolved. The V gene's germline CDR1 is SGDLS and CDR2 YYNGEE. There are 17 residues in the CDR3. Trimming took off 3 bases at V and 4 bases at J, with 22 bases between the two ends. The CDR3 nucleotides read TGTGCCAGCAGCGCCTCCGACCCGGGCCTCGGGAGCTATGGCTACACCTTC. As protein: CASSASDPGLGSYGYTF. Looking up the rest from reference TRBV9 and TRBJ1-2 gives the full variable domain: DSGVTQTPKHLITATGQRVTLRCSPRSGDLSVYWYQQSLDQGLQFLIQYYNGEERAKGNILERFSAQQFPDLHSELNLSSLELGDSALYFCASSASDPGLGSYGYTFGSGTRLTVV.

This rearrangement joins TRBV7-6 to TRBJ2-7, with 7 bases aligning to TRBD1. After removal of 4 bases from V and 9 bases from J, the junction contained 9 bases not matched to a gene. Germline V CDR1 and CDR2: SGHVS, FNYEAQ. The CDR3 extends over 13 amino acids. CDR3 sequence: CASSSGQVSGQYF. CDR3 in DNA: TGTGCCAGCAGCTCCGGACAGGTTTCGGGGCAGTACTTC.

The chain recombines TRBV4-1 with TRBJ1-5, with D uncertain. The CDR3 contains 15 residues. From germline, CDR1 is MGHRA and CDR2 YSYEKL. Trimming shortened V by 0 bases and J by 9 bases, and 15 bases separated the two germline ends. The CDR3 DNA sequence: TGCGCCAGCAGCCAAGAAAACAGACTACTAGGGCCCCAGCATTTT. Amino acid sequence: CASSQENRLLGPQHF.

The V gene is TRBV10-3, the J gene TRBJ1-6, with a weak D call TRBD1 (5 bases). Germline CDR1 is ENHRY and CDR2 is SYGVKD. Trimming pared 4 bases from V and 9 bases from J, leaving 10 bases between. The CDR3 has 13 amino acids. CDR3 nucleotide sequence: TGTGCCATCAGTGGGGACTTGGGTTCACCCCTCCACTTT. Its translation: CAISGDLGSPLHF.

The chain employs TRBV7-7 and TRBJ2-5; TRBD2 matches at 9 bases. V was pared by 4 bases and J by 4 bases, with 7 bases of the junction left unmatched. The CDR3 runs 15 residues. Germline V CDR1 and CDR2: SSHAT, FNYEAQ (reference sequence). CDR3 protein: CASSSIAGAVETQYF. The DNA of the CDR3 is TGTGCCAGCAGCTCTATAGCGGGGGCCGTAGAGACCCAGTACTTC.

The rearrangement uses TRBV12-5 and TRBJ1-3; D not resolved. Trimming took off 7 bases at V and 2 bases at J, with 9 bases between the two ends. Germline CDR1 LGHNT, CDR2 FRNRAP. The CDR3 totals 13 residues. The CDR3 bases are TGTGCTAGTGCATACAGCACTGGAAACACCATATATTTT. Translation gives CASAYSTGNTIYF.

The CDR3 DNA reads TGTGCCAGCAGGGACAGCCGGGGATCGAACATTCAGTACTTC. Translated, it gives CASRDSRGSNIQYF. The J gene is TRBJ2-4, the V gene TRBV7-3; a possible D gene is TRBD1 (6 bases). V lost 6 bases and J lost 7, with 16 bases in between. The CDR3 totals 14 residues. The germline gives CDR1 SGHTA, CDR2 FQGTGA.

This sequence joins TRBV9 and TRBJ2-2; 9 positions match TRBD2. The CDR3 runs to 15 residues. The V gene's germline CDR1 is SGDLS and CDR2 YYNGEE. Losses at the gene ends were 4 bases for V and 6 bases for J; bases not matched to a gene: 7. CDR3 region: CASSLLAGGAGELFF. In DNA form, the CDR3 reads TGTGCCAGCAGCCTCCTGGCGGGGGGGGCCGGGGAGCTGTTTTTT.

The V call is TRBV7-2, the J call TRBJ2-2, with D perhaps matching TRBD2 (5 bases). Trimming left V 2 bases short and J 3 bases short, with 7 bases between. The CDR3 spans 14 residues. Germline loops: CDR1 SGHTA, CDR2 FQGNSA. The CDR3 sequence: CASSLSGYTGELFF. The CDR3 DNA follows: TGTGCCAGCAGCTTATCGGGGTACACCGGGGAGCTGTTTTTT.

The chain has TRBV6-2 or TRBV6-3 and TRBJ2-2; D unresolved. Trimming left V 5 bases short and J 7 bases short, with 11 bases between. Germline V gene sequence: CDR1 MNHEY, CDR2 SVGEGT. The CDR3 runs to 13 residues. The CDR3 loop is CASSPRPNGELFF. The CDR3 DNA is TGTGCCAGCAGTCCCCGCCCTAACGGGGAGCTGTTTTTT.

J is TRBJ2-1 and V is TRBV6-5; TRBD2 aligns across 8 bases. The V segment lost 6 bases and the J segment 0 bases; nucleotides outside the gene matches: 4. This CDR3 has 15 residues. Per the germline V gene, CDR1 is MNHEY and CDR2 is SVGAGI. CDR3 in DNA: TGTGCCAGCAGACTAGCGGTAAGCTCCTACAATGAGCAGTTCTTC. It translates to CASRLAVSSYNEQFF.

This rearrangement joins TRBV5-1 to TRBJ2-3, with 7 bases aligning to TRBD1. CDR3 length equals 15 residues. The junction had 5 bases not matched to a gene; V was cut back by 4 bases and J by 0 bases. Germline CDR1 is SGHRS and CDR2 is YFSETQ. The CDR3 DNA reads TGCGCCAGCAGCAGTAGACAGGGAAGCACAGATACGCAGTATTTT. Translation: CASSSRQGSTDTQYF. Looking up the rest from reference TRBV5-1 and TRBJ2-3 gives the full variable domain: KAGVTQTPRYLIKTRGQQVTLSCSPISGHRSVSWYQQTPGQGLQFLFEYFSETQRNKGNFPGRFSGRQFSNSRSEMNVSTLELGDSALYLCASSSRQGSTDTQYFGPGTRLTVL.

The rearrangement links TRBV7-7 to TRBJ2-1, with 9 bases aligning to TRBD2. CDR1 is SSHAT, CDR2 FNYEAQ, per germline (reference sequence). The length of the CDR3 is 15 residues. V was pared by 4 bases and J by 2 bases, with 3 bases of the junction left unmatched. CDR3 nucleotide sequence: TGTGCCAGCAGCTCTAGCGGGGCTACCTACAATGAGCAGTTCTTC. Translation gives CASSSSGATYNEQFF.

J is TRBJ2-7 and V is TRBV21-1; TRBD2 was called by the table and not checked on the DNA. TRBV21-1 is flagged as a pseudogene. The CDR3 loop spans 16 amino acids. CDR3 residues: CASSKGRGGQTYEQYV. In DNA form, the CDR3 reads TGTGCCAGCAGCAAAGGTCGCGGGGGTCAAACCTACGAGCAGTACGTC.

V is TRBV30 and J is TRBJ1-5; no clear D gene. This CDR3 spans 13 amino acids. The germline CDR1 and CDR2 sequences are GTSNPN and SVGIG (reference sequence). V lost 1 base, J lost 1 base, and 5 bases lay in between. CDR3 bases: TGTGCCTGGAGTGGACAAAGCAATCAGCCCCAGCATTTT. Its translation: CAWSGQSNQPQHF.

The rearrangement uses TRBV6-5 and TRBJ1-1; tentative D call: TRBD1 (5 bases). The CDR3 runs to 13 residues. The V gene lost 4 bases and the J gene lost 1 base, with 7 bases spanning the gap. The V gene's germline CDR1 is MNHEY and CDR2 SVGAGI. This CDR3 is CASSSGGNTEAFF. CDR3 DNA sequence: TGTGCCAGCAGTTCCGGGGGGAACACTGAAGCTTTCTTT.